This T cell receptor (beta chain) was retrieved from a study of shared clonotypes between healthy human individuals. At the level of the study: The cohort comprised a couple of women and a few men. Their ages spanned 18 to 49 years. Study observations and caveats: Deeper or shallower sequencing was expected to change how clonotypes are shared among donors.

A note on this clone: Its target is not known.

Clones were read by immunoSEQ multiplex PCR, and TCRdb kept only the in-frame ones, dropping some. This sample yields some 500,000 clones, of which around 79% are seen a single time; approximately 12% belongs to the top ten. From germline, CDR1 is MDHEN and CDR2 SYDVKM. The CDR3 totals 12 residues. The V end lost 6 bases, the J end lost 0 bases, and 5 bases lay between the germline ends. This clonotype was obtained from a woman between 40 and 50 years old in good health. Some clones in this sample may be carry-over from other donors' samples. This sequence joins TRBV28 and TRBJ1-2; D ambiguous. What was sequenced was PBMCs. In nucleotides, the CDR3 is TGTGCCAGCAGATCGTCTAACTATGGCTACACCTTC. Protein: CASRSSNYGYTF.